The sequence of this T cell receptor (beta chain) was determined in a study of beta chain features in type 1 diabetes. The CDR3 totals 17 residues. CDR1 LGHNA and CDR2 YSLEER come from the germline V gene. V was clipped by 1 base and J by 0 bases, with 15 bases between them. The study reverse transcribed the entire isolated RNA, so it sequenced expressed TCRB transcripts. TCRdb's table, derived via immunoSEQ multiplex PCR, lists solely in-frame clones and lacks some. Among about 220,000 clones, around 9.9% were seen once, and the ten largest hold less than 1.5%. Without exception, sorted populations had purity beyond 95%.

This chain links TRBV4-3 with TRBJ1-1; no definite D call. The sample taken for sequencing was central memory CD4+ T cells from blood. This TCR was sampled from a young man in good health. The CDR3 sequence: CASSQVGLGGMNTEAFF. The CDR3 nucleotides read TGCGCCAGCAGCCAAGTCGGCCTGGGTGGGATGAACACTGAAGCTTTCTTT.